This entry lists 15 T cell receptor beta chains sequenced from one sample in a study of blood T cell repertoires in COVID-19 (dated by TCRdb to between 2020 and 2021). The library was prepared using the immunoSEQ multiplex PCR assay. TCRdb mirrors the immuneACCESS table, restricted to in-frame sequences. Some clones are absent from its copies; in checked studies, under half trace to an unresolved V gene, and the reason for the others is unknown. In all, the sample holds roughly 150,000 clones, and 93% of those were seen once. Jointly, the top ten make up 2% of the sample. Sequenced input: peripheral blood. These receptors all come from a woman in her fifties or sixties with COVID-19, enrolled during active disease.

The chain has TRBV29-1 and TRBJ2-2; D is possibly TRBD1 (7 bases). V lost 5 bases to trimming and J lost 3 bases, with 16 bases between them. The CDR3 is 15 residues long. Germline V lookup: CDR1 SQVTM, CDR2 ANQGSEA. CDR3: CSVRRQGGDTGELFF. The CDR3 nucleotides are TGCAGCGTTAGGAGACAGGGAGGTGACACCGGGGAGCTGTTTTTT.

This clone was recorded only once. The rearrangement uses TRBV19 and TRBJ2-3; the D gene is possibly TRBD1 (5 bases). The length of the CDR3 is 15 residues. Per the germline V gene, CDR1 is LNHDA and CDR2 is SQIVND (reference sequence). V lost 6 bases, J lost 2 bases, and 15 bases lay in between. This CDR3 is CASRVTGSYTDTQYF. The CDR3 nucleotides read TGTGCCAGTAGGGTAACAGGTTCTTACACAGATACGCAGTATTTT.

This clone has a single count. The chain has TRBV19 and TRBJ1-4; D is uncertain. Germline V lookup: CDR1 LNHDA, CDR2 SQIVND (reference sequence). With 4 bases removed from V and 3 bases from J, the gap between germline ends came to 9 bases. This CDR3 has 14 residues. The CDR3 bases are TGTGCCAGTAGTAGGCGGGGTGCTAATGAAAAACTGTTTTTT. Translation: CASSRRGANEKLFF.

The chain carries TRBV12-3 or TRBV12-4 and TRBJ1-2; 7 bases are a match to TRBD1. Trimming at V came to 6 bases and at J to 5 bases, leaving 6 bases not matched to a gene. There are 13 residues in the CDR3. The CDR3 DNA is TGTGCCAGCAGAATACAGGGGATGTATGGCTACACCTTC. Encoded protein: CASRIQGMYGYTF.

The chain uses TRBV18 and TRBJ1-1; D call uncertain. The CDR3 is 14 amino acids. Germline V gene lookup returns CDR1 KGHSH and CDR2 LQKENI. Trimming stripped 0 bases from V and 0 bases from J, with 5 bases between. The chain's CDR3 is CASSPPSVNTEAFF. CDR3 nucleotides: TGTGCCAGCTCACCACCGTCCGTGAACACTGAAGCTTTCTTT.

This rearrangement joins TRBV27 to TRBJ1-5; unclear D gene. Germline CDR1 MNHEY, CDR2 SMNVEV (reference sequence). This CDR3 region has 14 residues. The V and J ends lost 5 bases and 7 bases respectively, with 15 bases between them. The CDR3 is CASSKEGLGQPQHF. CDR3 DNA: TGTGCCAGCAGTAAAGAGGGCCTTGGACAGCCCCAGCATTTT.

CDR3 loop: CASSGHPNTEAFF. Written as DNA, the CDR3 is TGTGCCAGCAGCGGGCACCCGAACACTGAAGCTTTCTTT. The chain combines TRBV14 with TRBJ1-1; D gene unclear. Per the germline V gene, CDR1 is SGHDN and CDR2 is FVKESK. The CDR3 totals 13 residues. V gave up 5 bases and J gave up 1 base, with 8 bases separating them.

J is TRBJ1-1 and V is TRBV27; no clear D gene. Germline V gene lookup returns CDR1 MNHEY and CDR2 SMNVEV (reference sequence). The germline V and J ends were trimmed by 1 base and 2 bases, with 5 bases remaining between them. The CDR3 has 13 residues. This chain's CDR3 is CASSLFVNTEAFF. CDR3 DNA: TGTGCCAGCAGTTTATTCGTTAACACTGAAGCTTTCTTT.

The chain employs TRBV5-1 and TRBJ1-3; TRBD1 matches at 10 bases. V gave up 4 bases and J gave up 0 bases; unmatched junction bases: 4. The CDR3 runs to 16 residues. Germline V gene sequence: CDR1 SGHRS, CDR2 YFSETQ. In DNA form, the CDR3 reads TGCGCCAGCAGCGGCCGACAGGGGGCCTCTGGAAACACCATATATTTT. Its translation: CASSGRQGASGNTIYF. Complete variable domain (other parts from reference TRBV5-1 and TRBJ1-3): KAGVTQTPRYLIKTRGQQVTLSCSPISGHRSVSWYQQTPGQGLQFLFEYFSETQRNKGNFPGRFSGRQFSNSRSEMNVSTLELGDSALYLCASSGRQGASGNTIYFGEGSWLTVV.

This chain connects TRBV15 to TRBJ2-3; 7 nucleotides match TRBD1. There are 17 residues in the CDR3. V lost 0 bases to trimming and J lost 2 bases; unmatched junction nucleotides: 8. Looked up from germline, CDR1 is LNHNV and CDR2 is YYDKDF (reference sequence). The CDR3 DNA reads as TGTGCCACCAGCAGAGATCGGCTGACAGGGTTCACAGATACGCAGTATTTT. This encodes CATSRDRLTGFTDTQYF.

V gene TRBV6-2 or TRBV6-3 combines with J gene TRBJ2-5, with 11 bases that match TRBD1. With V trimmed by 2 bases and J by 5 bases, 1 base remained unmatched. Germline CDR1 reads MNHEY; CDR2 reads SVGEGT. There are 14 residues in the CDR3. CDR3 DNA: TGTGCCAGCAGTTACCGGGACAGGGGGGAGACCCAGTACTTC. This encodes CASSYRDRGETQYF.

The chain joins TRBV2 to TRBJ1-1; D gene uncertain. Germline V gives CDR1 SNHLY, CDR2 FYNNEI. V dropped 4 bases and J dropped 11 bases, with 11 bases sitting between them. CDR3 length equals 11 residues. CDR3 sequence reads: CASSVARRAFF. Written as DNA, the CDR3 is TGTGCCAGCAGTGTAGCCCGGCGGGCTTTCTTT.

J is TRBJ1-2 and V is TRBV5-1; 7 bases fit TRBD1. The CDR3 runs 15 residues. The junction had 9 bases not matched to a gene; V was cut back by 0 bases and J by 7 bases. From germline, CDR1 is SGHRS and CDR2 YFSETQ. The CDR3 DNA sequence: TGCGCCAGCAGCTTGGCCACAGGGGCGCCTGGTGGCTACACCTTC. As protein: CASSLATGAPGGYTF.

CDR3 protein: CASSEEVTGVAKNIQYF. DNA of the CDR3: TGTGCCAGCAGTGAAGAAGTGACCGGGGTAGCCAAAAACATTCAGTACTTC. V and J are TRBV6-1 and TRBJ2-4, with TRBD2 as a possible D gene (5 bases). V was clipped by 1 base and J by 0 bases, with 13 bases between them. Germline V gene sequence: CDR1 MNHNS, CDR2 SASEGT. The CDR3 extends over 17 amino acids.

The chain's CDR3 is CASSESFPGHGYTF. Here the CDR3 DNA reads TGTGCCAGCAGTGAAAGCTTCCCAGGGCATGGCTACACCTTC. The chain combines TRBV6-1 with TRBJ1-2, with D maybe TRBD1 (5 bases). The CDR3 loop spans 14 amino acids. V lost 2 bases and J lost 6, with 13 bases in between. Germline CDR1 is MNHNS and CDR2 is SASEGT.